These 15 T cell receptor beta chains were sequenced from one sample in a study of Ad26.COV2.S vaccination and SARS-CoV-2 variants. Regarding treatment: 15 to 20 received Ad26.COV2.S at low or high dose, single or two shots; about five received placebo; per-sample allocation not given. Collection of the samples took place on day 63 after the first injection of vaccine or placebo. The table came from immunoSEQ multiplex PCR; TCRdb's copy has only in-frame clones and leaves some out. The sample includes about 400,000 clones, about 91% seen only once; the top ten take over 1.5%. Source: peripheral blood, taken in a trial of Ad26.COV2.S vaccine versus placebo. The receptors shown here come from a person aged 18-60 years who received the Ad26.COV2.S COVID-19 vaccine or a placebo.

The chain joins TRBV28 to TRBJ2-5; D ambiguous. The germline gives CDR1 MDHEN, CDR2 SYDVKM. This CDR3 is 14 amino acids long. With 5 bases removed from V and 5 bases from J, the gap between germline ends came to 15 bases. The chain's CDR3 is CASSPILKWETQYF. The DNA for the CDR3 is TGTGCCAGCAGTCCGATCTTAAAATGGGAGACCCAGTACTTC.

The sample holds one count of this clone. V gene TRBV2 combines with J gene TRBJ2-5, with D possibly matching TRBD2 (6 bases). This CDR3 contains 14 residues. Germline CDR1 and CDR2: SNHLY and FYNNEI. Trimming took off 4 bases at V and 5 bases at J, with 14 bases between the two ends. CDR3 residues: CASSGPGVGETQYF. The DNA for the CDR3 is TGTGCCAGCAGTGGACCGGGAGTGGGGGAGACCCAGTACTTC.

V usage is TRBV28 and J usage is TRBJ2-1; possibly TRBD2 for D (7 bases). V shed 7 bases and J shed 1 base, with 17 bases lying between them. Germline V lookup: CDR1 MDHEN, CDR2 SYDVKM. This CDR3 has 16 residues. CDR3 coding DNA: TGTGCCAGCACCGAAAGGGGGGGGGTGTCCTACAATGAGCAGTTCTTC. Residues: CASTERGGVSYNEQFF. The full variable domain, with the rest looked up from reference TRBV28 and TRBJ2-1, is DVKVTQSSRYLVKRTGEKVFLECVQDMDHENMFWYRQDPGLGLRLIYFSYDVKMKEKGDIPEGYSVSREKKERFSLILESASTNQTSMYLCASTERGGVSYNEQFFGPGTRLTVL.

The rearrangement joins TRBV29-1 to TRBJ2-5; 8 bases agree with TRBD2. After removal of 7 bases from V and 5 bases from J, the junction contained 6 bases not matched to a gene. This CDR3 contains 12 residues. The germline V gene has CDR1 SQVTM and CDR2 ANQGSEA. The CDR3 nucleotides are TGCAGCGGTACTAGCGGCCCGGAGACCCAGTACTTC. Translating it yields CSGTSGPETQYF.

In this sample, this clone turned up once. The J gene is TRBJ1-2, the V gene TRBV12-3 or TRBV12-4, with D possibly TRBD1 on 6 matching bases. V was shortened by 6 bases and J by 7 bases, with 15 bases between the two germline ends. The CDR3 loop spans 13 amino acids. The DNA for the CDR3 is TGTGCCAGCAGCGAAACAGGGACGGCTGGCTACACCTTC. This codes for CASSETGTAGYTF.

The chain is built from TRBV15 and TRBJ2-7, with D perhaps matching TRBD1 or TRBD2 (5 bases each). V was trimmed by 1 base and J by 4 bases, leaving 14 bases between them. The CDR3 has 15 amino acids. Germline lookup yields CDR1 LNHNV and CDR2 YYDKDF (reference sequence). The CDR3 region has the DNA TGTGCCACCAGCAGAGGTAGAGGGGAGACTTACGAGCAGTACTTC. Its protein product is CATSRGRGETYEQYF. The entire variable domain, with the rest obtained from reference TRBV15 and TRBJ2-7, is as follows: DAMVIQNPRYQVTQFGKPVTLSCSQTLNHNVMYWYQQKSSQAPKLLFHYYDKDFNNEADTPDNFQSRRPNTSFCFLDIRSPGLGDTAMYLCATSRGRGETYEQYFGPGTRLTVT.

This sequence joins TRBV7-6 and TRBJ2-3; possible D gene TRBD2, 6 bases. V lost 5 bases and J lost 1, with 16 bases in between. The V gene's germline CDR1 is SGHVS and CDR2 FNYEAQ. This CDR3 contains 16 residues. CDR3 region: CASSARYRERTDTQYF. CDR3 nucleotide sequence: TGTGCCAGCAGCGCCCGTTATCGGGAGCGCACAGATACGCAGTATTTT.

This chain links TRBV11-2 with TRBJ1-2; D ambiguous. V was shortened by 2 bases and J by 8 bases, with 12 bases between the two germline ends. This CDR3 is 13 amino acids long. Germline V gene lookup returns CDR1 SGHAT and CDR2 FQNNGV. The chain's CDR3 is CASSLNTIGGYTF. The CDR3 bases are TGTGCCAGCAGCTTAAACACAATCGGAGGCTACACCTTC.

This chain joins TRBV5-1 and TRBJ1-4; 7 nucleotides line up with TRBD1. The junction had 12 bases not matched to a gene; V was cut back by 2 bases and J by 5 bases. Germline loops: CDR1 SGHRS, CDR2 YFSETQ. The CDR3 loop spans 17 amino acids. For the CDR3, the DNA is TGCGCCAGCAGCTTAACAGGGGAAGGCGTTATAAATGAAAAACTGTTTTTT. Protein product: CASSLTGEGVINEKLFF.

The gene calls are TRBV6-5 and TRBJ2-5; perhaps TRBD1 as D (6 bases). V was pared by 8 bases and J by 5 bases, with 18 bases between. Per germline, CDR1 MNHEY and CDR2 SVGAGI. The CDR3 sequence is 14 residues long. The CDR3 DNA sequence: TGTGCCAGCGGAGGACAGTTTGCAAGGGAGACCCAGTACTTC. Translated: CASGGQFARETQYF.

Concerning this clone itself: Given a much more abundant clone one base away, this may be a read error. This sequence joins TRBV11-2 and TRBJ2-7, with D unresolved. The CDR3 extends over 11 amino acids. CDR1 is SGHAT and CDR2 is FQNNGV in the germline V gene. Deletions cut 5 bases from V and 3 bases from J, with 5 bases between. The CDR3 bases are TGTGCCAGCAGCCAACACTACGAGCAGTACTTC. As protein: CASSQHYEQYF.

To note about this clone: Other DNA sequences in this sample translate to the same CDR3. This chain's CDR3 is CAWSVSSYEQYF. In nucleotides, the CDR3 is TGTGCCTGGAGTGTTAGTTCCTACGAGCAGTACTTC. The chain recombines TRBV30 with TRBJ2-7; the D is unclear. Germline V gene lookup returns CDR1 GTSNPN and CDR2 SVGIG (reference sequence). The length of the CDR3 is 12 residues. The ends were cut back, 0 bases at V and 1 base at J, with 4 bases in the middle.

CDR3 sequence reads: CASSSTGLAGDEQFF. DNA for the CDR3: TGCGCCAGCAGCTCCACGGGACTAGCAGGCGATGAGCAGTTCTTC. The chain links TRBV5-1 to TRBJ2-1; the match to TRBD2 covers 9 bases. This CDR3 is 15 amino acids long. The J segment lost 8 bases and the V segment lost 3 bases, leaving 9 bases of the junction unmatched. The germline gives CDR1 SGHRS, CDR2 YFSETQ.

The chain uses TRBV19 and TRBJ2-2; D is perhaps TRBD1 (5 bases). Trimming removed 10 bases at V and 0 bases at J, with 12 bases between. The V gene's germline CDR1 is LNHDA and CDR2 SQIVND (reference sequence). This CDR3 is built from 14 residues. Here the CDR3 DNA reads TGTGCCACCAGGGCGTTCGCGAACACCGGGGAGCTGTTTTTT. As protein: CATRAFANTGELFF.

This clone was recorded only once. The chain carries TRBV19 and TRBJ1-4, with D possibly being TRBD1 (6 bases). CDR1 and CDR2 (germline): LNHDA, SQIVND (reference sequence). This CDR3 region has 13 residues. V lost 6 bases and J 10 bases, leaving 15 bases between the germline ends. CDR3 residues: CASRSNRDTKLFF. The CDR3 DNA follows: TGTGCCAGTAGGAGTAATCGGGACACAAAACTGTTTTTT.